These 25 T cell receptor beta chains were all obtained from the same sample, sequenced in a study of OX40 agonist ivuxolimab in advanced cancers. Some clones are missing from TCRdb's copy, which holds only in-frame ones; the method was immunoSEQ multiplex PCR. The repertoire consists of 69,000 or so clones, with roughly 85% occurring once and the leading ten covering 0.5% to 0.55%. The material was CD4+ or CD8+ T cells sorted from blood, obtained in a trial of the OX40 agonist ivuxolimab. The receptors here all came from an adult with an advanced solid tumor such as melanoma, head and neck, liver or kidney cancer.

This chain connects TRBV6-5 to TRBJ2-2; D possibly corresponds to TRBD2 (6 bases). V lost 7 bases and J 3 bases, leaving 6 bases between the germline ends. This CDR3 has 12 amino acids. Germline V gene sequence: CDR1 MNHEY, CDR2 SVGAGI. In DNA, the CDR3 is TGTGCCAGCACGGGGGACACCGGGGAGCTGTTTTTT. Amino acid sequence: CASTGDTGELFF.

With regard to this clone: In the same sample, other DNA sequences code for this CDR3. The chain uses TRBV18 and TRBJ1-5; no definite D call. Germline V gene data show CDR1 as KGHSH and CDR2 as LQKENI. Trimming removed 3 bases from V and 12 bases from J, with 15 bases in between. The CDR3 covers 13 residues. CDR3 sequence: CASSPGVGEIQHF. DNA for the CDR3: TGTGCCAGCTCACCCGGGGTGGGAGAAATCCAGCATTTT. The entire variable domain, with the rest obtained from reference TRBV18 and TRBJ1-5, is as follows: NAGVMQNPRHLVRRRGQEARLRCSPMKGHSHVYWYRQLPEEGLKFMVYLQKENIIDESGMPKERFSAEFPKEGPSILRIQQVVRGDSAAYFCASSPGVGEIQHFGDGTRLSIL.

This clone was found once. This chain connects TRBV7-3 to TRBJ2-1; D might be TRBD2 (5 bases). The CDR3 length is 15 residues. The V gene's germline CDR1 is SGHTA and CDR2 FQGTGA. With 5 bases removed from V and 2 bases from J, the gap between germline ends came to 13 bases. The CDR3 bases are TGTGCCAGCAGCCAACAGCCGGGGACCTACAATGAGCAGTTCTTC. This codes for CASSQQPGTYNEQFF.

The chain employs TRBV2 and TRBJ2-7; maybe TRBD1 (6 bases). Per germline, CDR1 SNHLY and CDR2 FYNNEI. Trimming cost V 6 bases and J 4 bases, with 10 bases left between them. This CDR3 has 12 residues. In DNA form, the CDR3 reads TGTGCCAGCAGGATTCAGGGGTACGAGCAGTACTTC. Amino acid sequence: CASRIQGYEQYF.

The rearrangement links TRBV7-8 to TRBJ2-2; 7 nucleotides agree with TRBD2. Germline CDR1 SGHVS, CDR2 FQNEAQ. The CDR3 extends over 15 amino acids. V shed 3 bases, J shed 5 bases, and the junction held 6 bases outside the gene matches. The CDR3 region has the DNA TGTGCCAGCAGCTTTTCTCGGGGGGAGACCGGGGAGCTGTTTTTT. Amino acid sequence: CASSFSRGETGELFF.

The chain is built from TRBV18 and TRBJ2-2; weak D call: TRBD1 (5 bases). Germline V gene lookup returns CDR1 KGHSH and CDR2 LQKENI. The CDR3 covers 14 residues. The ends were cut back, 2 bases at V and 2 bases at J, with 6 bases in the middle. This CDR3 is CASSPDRNTGELFF. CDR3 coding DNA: TGTGCCAGCTCACCAGACAGAAACACCGGGGAGCTGTTTTTT.

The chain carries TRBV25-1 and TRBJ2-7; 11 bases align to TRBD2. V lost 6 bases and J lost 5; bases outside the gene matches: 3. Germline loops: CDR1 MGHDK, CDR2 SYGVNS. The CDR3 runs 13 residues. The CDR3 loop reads CASRTSGMNEQYF. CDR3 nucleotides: TGTGCCAGCAGGACTAGCGGGATGAACGAGCAGTACTTC.

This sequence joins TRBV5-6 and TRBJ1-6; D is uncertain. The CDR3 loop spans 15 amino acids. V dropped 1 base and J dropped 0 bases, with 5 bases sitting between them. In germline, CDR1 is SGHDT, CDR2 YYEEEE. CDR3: CASSLWVSYNSPLHF. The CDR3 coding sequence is TGTGCCAGCAGCTTGTGGGTCTCCTATAATTCACCCCTCCACTTT.

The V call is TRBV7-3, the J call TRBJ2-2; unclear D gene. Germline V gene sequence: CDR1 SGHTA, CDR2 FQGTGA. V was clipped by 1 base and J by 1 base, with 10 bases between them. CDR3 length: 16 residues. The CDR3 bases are TGTGCCAGCAGCTTAAAGGACCGCCAGAACACCGGGGAGCTGTTTTTT. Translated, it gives CASSLKDRQNTGELFF.

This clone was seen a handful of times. The chain's CDR3 is CASSLSGPGLNEKLFF. For the CDR3, the DNA is TGTGCCAGCAGTTTATCCGGGCCAGGCCTTAATGAAAAACTGTTTTTT. The genes are TRBV27 and TRBJ1-4, with no clear D. The germline CDR1 and CDR2 sequences are MNHEY and SMNVEV (reference sequence). Trimming took off 0 bases at V and 4 bases at J, with 12 bases between the two ends. CDR3 length: 16 amino acids.

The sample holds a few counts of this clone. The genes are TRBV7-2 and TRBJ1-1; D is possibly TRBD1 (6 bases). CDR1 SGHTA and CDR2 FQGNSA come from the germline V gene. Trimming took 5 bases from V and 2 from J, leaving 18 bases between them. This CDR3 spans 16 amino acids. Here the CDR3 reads CASSPPLQGTNTEAFF. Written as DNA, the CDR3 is TGTGCCAGCAGCCCACCCCTGCAGGGGACCAACACTGAAGCTTTCTTT.

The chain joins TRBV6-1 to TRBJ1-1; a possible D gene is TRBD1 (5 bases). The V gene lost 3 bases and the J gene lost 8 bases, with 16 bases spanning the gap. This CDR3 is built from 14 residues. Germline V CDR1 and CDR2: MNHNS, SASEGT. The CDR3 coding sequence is TGTGCCAGCAGTGAGCCCGGGGCGCGGGGAGAAGCTTTCTTT. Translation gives CASSEPGARGEAFF.

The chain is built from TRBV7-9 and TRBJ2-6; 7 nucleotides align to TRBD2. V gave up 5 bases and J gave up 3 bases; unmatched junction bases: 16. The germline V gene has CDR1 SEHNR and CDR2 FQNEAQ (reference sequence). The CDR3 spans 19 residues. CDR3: CASSPGGNWQSGGANVLTF. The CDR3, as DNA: TGTGCCAGCAGCCCGGGGGGTAATTGGCAATCGGGTGGGGCCAACGTCCTGACTTTC.

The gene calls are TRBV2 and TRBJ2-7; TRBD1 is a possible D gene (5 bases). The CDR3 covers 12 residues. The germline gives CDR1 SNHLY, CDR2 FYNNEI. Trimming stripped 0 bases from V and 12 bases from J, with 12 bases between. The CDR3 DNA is TGTGCCAGCAGTGAAGCCACAGGAGTAGGGTACTTC. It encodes CASSEATGVGYF.

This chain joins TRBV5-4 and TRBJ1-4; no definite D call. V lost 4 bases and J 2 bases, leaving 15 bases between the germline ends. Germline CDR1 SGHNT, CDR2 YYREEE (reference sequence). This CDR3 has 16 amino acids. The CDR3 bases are TGTGCCAGCAGCCCCGAACCTCCGGGGACTAATGAAAAACTGTTTTTT. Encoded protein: CASSPEPPGTNEKLFF.

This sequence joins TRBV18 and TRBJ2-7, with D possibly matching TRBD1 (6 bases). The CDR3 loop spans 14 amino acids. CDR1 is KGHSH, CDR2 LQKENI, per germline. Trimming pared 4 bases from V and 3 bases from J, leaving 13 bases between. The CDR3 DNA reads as TGTGCCAGCTCACTTTGGGACACCCGCTACGAGCAGTACTTC. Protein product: CASSLWDTRYEQYF.

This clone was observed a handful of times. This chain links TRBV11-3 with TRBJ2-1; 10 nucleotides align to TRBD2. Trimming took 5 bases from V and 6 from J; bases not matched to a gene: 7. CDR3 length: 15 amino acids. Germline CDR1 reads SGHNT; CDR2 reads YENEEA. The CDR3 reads CASSKGLADGNEQFF. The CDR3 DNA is TGTGCCAGCAGCAAAGGACTAGCGGACGGCAATGAGCAGTTCTTC.

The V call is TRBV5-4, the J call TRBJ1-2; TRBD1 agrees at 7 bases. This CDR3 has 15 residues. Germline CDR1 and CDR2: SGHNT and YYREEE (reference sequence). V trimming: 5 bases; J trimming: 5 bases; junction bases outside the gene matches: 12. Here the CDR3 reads CASRAGGRDRYGYTF. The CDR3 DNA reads TGTGCCAGCAGGGCGGGAGGTCGGGACAGATATGGCTACACCTTC.

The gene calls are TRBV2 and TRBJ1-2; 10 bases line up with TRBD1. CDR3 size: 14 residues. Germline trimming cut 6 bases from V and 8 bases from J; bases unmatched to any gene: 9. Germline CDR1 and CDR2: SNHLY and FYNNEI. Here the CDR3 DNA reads TGTGCCAGCAGAGGGGAGGGACAGGGGAAAGGCTACACCTTC. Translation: CASRGEGQGKGYTF.

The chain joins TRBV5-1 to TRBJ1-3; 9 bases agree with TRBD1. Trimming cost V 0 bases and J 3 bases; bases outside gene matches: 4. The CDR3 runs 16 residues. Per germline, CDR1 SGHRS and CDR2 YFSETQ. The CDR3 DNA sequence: TGCGCCAGCAGCTTGGCTGGGACAGGGTTTGGAAACACCATATATTTT. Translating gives CASSLAGTGFGNTIYF. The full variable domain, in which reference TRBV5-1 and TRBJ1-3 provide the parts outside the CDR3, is KAGVTQTPRYLIKTRGQQVTLSCSPISGHRSVSWYQQTPGQGLQFLFEYFSETQRNKGNFPGRFSGRQFSNSRSEMNVSTLELGDSALYLCASSLAGTGFGNTIYFGEGSWLTVV.

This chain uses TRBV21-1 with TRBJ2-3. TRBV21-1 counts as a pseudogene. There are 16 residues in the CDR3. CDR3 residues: CASRGRPNRVPDTQYF. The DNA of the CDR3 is TGTGCCAGCAGGGGCCGCCCAAATAGGGTGCCAGATACGCAGTATTTT.

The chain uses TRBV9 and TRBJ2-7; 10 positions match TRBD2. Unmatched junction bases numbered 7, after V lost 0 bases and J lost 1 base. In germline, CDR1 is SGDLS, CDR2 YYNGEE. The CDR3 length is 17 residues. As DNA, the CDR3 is TGTGCCAGCAGCGTAGGAACAACTAGCGGGACTTCCTACGAGCAGTACTTC. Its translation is CASSVGTTSGTSYEQYF.

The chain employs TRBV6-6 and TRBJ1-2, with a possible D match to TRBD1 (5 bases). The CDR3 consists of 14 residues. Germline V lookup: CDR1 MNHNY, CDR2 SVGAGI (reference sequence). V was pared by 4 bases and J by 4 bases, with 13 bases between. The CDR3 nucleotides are TGTGCCAGCAGTTTACGGGGGGGACCCTATGGCTACACCTTC. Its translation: CASSLRGGPYGYTF.

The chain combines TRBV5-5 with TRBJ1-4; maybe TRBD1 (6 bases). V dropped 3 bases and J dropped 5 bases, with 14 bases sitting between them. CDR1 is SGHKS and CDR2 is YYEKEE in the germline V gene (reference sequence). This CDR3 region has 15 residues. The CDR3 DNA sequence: TGTGCCAGCAGCTGGTCTCCAGGGGAGAATGAAAAACTGTTTTTT. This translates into CASSWSPGENEKLFF.

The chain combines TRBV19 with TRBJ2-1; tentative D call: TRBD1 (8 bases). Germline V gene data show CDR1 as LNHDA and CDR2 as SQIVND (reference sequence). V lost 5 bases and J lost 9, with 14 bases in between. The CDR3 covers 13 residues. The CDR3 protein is CASSVTGGAEQFF. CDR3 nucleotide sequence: TGTGCCAGTAGTGTCACAGGGGGGGCTGAGCAGTTCTTC.